The rows below give T cell receptor beta chains drawn from one sample of a study of graft-versus-host responses after intestinal transplantation. Libraries were prepared by immunoSEQ multiplex PCR; TCRdb keeps only in-frame clonotypes and omits some of them. The sample carries about 120,000 clones, 90% recorded once. What these receptors recognize is not known. This specimen was unstimulated CD4+ T cells sorted from spleen or lymph node cells, taken before intestinal transplant. These receptors were collected from a human donor who received an intestinal transplant. CDR3s include the opening cysteine and the closing phenylalanine or tryptophan. Each record gives: J gene, V gene, D gene, clone size, CDR3 protein, CDR3 DNA. D genes are given only for firm matches. Size is omitted from some rows. Given values are once, few, many or a class for expanded clones.

>TRBJ2-2|TRBV7-3|TRBD2|.
CASSLTGLAGPGELFF
TGTGCCAGCAGCTTAACCGGACTAGCGGGACCCGGGGAGCTGTTTTTT
>TRBJ2-7|TRBV28|.|.
CASSSRQSRRYEQYF
TGTGCCAGCAGCTCAAGACAGTCAAGGCGCTACGAGCAGTACTTC
>TRBJ1-2|TRBV6-5|.|few
CASSYTVNSYGYTF
TGTGCCAGCAGTTACACAGTGAACTCATATGGCTACACCTTC
>TRBJ2-7|TRBV7-9|.|.
CASSLALTGYEQYF
TGTGCCAGCAGCTTAGCTTTAACCGGTTACGAGCAGTACTTC
>TRBJ2-1|TRBV19|TRBD1|.
CASSSLTGGSYNEQFF
TGTGCCAGTAGTTCTTTGACAGGGGGGTCCTACAATGAGCAGTTCTTC
>TRBJ1-3|TRBV6-6|.|.
CASSYSTPDTGNTIYF
TGTGCCAGCAGTTACTCCACCCCGGACACTGGAAACACCATATATTTT
>TRBJ1-5|TRBV19|.|.
CASSIAGGNQPQHF
TGTGCCAGTAGTATAGCAGGGGGCAATCAGCCCCAGCATTTT
>TRBJ2-1|TRBV5-8|.|.
CASSLRVAGRGEQFF
TGTGCCAGCAGCCTCAGGGTAGCGGGCAGGGGTGAGCAGTTCTTC
>TRBJ2-1|TRBV19|TRBD2|once
CASSISGLAGIVYNEQFF
TGTGCCAGTAGTATAAGTGGACTAGCGGGAATTGTGTACAATGAGCAGTTCTTC
>TRBJ1-2|TRBV7-2|.|.
CASSLRGGTGYGYTF
TGTGCCAGCAGCTTAAGGGGCGGCACTGGCTATGGCTACACCTTC
>TRBJ1-4|TRBV13|TRBD1|.
CASSLNRGDGKLFF
TGTGCCAGCAGCTTAAACAGGGGGGATGGAAAACTGTTTTTT